The subject of this entry is one TCR beta chain. Every subset's genomic DNA went evenly onto several immunoSEQ plates. The method was immunoSEQ multiplex PCR; TCRdb's version includes in-frame clones alone and lacks a portion of them. The data show hundreds of thousands of clones, with about 96% seen just once and about 0.064% held by the top ten. These data are taken from a study of shared clonotypes between healthy human individuals. The sample taken for sequencing was naive CD4+ T cells sorted from blood. This sample's subset: CD45RA+ positively selected. This sequence originates from a woman aged 30 to 39 in good health.

As DNA, the CDR3 is TGTGCCAGCTCCTCTTGGCAGTCTAGCACAGATACGCAGTATTTT. It is translated as CASSSWQSSTDTQYF. The rearrangement uses TRBV18 and TRBJ2-3, with unresolved D. Germline CDR1 is KGHSH and CDR2 is LQKENI. Deletions cut 6 bases from V and 0 bases from J, with 13 bases between. CDR3 length equals 15 residues. The full variable domain, with the rest looked up from reference TRBV18 and TRBJ2-3, is NAGVMQNPRHLVRRRGQEARLRCSPMKGHSHVYWYRQLPEEGLKFMVYLQKENIIDESGMPKERFSAEFPKEGPSILRIQQVVRGDSAAYFCASSSWQSSTDTQYFGPGTRLTVL.